This T cell receptor (beta chain) stems from a study of cytomegalovirus exposure and HLA in healthy donors. Study-level background: Of the donors genotyped, several hundred in all, about 80% fell in the Caucasian-associated ancestry cluster. Study-wide results and limits: V- and J-gene trimming in TCR beta was tied to a missense DCLRE1C variant by an analysis performed later. Later work showed greater clonal expansion in HLA-associated TCR beta chains than in equally common others.

V was pared by 6 bases and J by 0 bases, with 9 bases between. Germline V gene sequence: CDR1 MDHEN, CDR2 SYDVKM. The CDR3 sequence is 14 residues long. Both 60 Vbeta primers and 13 Jbeta primers went into the PCR. Assay: immunoSEQ multiplex PCR; the TCRdb copy retains only in-frame clones and omits some. The sample lists 40,000 or so clones, 55% to 75% occurring once. On this clone itself: The antigen is not known.

The receptor was derived from a man between 45 and 60 years old in good health and CMV-seropositive. Material for sequencing was PBMCs. This chain links TRBV28 with TRBJ1-3, with D unclear. CDR3 region: CASRVQSSGNTIYF. The CDR3 DNA is TGTGCCAGCAGGGTACAGAGCTCTGGAAACACCATATATTTT.